There are a few counts of the clone carrying this T cell receptor (beta chain). As yet, its antigen is unknown. Ranging in age from roughly 6 to 95, the donors were healthy Caucasian individuals from Russia. Using a J-beta primer mix together with a sample-barcoded 5' primer, a second PCR was run for about 7 to 12 cycles. Per sample, CDR3-containing paired-end reads numbered at least 3 million. TCRdb recomputed calls from the 5' RACE reads with MiXCR, one row per CDR3 protein. The sample holds approximately 1,700,000 distinct CDR3 sequences; approximately 39% are singletons and the top ten take roughly 23%. The data stem from a study of blood T cells in healthy people across ages. General study points: Naive T cell percentage by flow cytometry tracked strongly with beta diversity. Estimates based on one million T cells were treated as lower bounds.

This CDR3 spans 15 amino acids. Trimming removed 1 base at V and 0 bases at J, with 9 bases between. Germline V gene lookup returns CDR1 SGHTA and CDR2 FQGNSA. The source of this sequence is a human donor in good health. V and J are TRBV7-2 and TRBJ2-5; perhaps TRBD1 as D (5 bases). The sequencing input was blood. The DNA of the CDR3 is TGTGCCAGCAGCTTAGGACAGAGCTACCAAGAGACCCAGTACTTC. Translated: CASSLGQSYQETQYF.